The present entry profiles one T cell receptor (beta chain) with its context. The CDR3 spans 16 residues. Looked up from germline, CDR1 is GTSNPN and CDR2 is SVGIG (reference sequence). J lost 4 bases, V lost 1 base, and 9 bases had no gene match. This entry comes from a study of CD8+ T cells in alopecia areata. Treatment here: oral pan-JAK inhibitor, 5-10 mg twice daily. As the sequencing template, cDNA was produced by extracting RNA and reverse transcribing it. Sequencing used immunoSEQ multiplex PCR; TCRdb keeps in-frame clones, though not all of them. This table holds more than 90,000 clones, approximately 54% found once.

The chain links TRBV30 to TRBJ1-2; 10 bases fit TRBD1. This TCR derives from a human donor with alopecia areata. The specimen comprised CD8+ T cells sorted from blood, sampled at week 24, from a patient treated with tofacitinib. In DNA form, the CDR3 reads TGTGCCTGGAGTGGACGGACAGGGGGTAGGAGCTATGGCTACACCTTC. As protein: CAWSGRTGGRSYGYTF.